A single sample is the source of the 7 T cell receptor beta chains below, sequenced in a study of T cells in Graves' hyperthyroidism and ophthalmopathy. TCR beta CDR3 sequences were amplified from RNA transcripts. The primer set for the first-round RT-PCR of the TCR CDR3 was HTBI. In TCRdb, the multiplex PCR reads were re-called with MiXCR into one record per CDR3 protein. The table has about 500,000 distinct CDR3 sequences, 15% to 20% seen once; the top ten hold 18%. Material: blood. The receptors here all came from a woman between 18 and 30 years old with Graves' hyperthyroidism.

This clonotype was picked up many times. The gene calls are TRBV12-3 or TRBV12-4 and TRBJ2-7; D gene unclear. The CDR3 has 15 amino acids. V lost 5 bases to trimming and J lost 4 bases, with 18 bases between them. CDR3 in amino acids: CASSAPFLPGYEQYF. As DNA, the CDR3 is TGTGCCAGCAGTGCCCCTTTCCTACCAGGATACGAGCAGTACTTC.

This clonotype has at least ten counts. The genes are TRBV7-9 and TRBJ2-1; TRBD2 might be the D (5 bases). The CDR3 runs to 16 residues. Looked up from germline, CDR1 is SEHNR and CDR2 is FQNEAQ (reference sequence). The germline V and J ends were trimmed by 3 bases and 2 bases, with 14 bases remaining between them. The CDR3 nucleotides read TGTGCCAGCAGCTTGGTCCAGGCTAGCCCCTACAATGAGCAGTTCTTC. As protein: CASSLVQASPYNEQFF.

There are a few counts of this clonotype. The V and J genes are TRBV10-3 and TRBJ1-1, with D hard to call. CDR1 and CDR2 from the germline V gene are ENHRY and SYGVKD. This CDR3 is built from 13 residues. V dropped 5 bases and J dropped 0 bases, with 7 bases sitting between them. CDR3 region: CAISPIMNTEAFF. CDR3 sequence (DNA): TGTGCCATCAGTCCCATTATGAACACTGAAGCTTTCTTT.

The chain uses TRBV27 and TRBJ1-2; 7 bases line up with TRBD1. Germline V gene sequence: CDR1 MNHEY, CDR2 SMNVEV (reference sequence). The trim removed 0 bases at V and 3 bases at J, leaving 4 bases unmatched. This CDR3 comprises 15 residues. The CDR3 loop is CASSLSGTVHYGYTF. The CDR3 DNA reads TGTGCCAGCAGTTTATCCGGGACAGTGCACTATGGCTACACCTTC.

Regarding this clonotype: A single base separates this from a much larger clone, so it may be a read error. The CDR3 region is CTSSRNSYNEQFF. For the CDR3, the DNA is TGTACCAGCAGTCGAAACTCCTACAATGAGCAGTTCTTC. The V call is TRBV12-3 or TRBV12-4, the J call TRBJ2-1; D not certain. This CDR3 contains 13 residues.

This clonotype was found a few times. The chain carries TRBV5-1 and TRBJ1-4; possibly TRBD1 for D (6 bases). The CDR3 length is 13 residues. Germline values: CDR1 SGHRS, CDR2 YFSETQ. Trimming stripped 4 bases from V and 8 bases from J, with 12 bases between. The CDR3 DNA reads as TGCGCCAGCAGCCAGGCAGGGGAAGAAAAACTGTTTTTT. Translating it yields CASSQAGEEKLFF.

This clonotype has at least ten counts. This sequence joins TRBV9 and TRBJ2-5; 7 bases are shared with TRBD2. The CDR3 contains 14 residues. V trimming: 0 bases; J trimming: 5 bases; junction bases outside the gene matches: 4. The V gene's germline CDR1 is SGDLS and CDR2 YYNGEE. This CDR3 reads CASSVEGLVETQYF. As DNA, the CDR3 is TGTGCCAGCAGCGTAGAAGGACTAGTTGAGACCCAGTACTTC.